Reported below is one T cell receptor beta chain. Its antigen is currently unknown. This record comes from a study of PD-1 blockade in classical Hodgkin lymphoma. Study-wide findings and caveats: Only CD4+ TCR diversity, not CD8+, had risen significantly by C4D1.

Relapse after autologous stem cell transplantation occurred in every patient, and brentuximab vedotin exposure varied. Best responses included complete response and partial response; otherwise, the best response was progressive disease. Profiled with immunoSEQ multiplex PCR; TCRdb holds only in-frame clones, not every one. The data contain 95,000 to 100,000 clones, 85% to 90% of them seen just once; the ten biggest clones take up around 6.6%. With 4 bases clipped from V and 4 bases from J, the junction kept 11 bases outside the gene matches. The germline V gene encodes CDR1 MNHEY and CDR2 SVGAGI. The CDR3 is 16 amino acids.

Sequencing was performed on peripheral blood mononuclear cells (PBMCs), taken before the second cycle of nivolumab. The sequence came from a human donor with classical Hodgkin lymphoma. The chain employs TRBV6-5 and TRBJ2-7; 9 nucleotides match TRBD2. CDR3 loop: CASSFSSGLAPYEQYF. CDR3 nucleotide sequence: TGTGCCAGCAGTTTCAGCTCAGGACTAGCGCCGTACGAGCAGTACTTC.